This TCR beta chain was recorded in a study of shared T cell receptors in the human thymus. This clone occurred a few times. Repertoires were generated with immunoSEQ multiplex PCR, while TCRdb's copy carries only in-frame clones and drops some. Of 700,000 or so clones listed, approximately 85% are singletons. The CDR3 extends over 16 amino acids. Germline loops: CDR1 MNHNS, CDR2 SASEGT. The V segment lost 4 bases and the J segment 5 bases; nucleotides outside the gene matches: 11. The same data also contributed to another study, on human thymus T cells. From that report: Use of V and J genes seemed skewed within the thymic and blood repertoires. Unrelated individuals had highly overlapping thymic repertoires, as reported in related research.

Sequencing was performed on thymocytes. The receptor comes from a girl younger than two with a congenital heart defect. The chain combines TRBV6-1 with TRBJ1-5, with TRBD1 identical over 7 bases. As DNA, the CDR3 is TGTGCCAGCAGTGTATTACAGGGGAAGGGAGATCAGCCCCAGCATTTT. Encoded protein: CASSVLQGKGDQPQHF.